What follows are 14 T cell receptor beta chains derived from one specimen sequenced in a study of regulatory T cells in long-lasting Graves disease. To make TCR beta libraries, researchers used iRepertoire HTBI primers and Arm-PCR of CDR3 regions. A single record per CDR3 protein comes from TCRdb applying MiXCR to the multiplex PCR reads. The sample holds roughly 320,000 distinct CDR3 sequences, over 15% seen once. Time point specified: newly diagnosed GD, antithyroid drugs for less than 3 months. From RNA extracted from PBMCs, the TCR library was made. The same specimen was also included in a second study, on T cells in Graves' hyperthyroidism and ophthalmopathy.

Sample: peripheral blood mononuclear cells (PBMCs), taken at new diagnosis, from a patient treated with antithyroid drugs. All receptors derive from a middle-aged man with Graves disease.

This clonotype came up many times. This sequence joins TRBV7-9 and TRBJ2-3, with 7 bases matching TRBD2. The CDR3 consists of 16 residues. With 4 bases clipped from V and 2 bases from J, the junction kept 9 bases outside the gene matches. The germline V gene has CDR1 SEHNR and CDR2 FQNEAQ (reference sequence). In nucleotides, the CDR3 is TGTGCCAGCAGCTCCCGTGGGGGGGTACTCACAGATACGCAGTATTTT. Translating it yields CASSSRGGVLTDTQYF.

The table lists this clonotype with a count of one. The CDR3 sequence: CASSLGPSGGADTQYF. The CDR3 bases are TGCGCCAGCAGCTTGGGACCTAGCGGGGGGGCGGATACGCAGTATTTT. This sequence joins TRBV5-1 and TRBJ2-3, with TRBD2 matching 12 bases. Germline trimming cut 0 bases from V and 6 bases from J; bases unmatched to any gene: 5. This CDR3 is 16 amino acids long. The germline gives CDR1 SGHRS, CDR2 YFSETQ.

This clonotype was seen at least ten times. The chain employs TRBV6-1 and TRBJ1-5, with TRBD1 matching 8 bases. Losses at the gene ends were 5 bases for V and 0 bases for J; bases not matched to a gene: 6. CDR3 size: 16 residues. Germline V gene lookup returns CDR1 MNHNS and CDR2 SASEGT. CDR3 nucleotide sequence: TGTGCCAGCAGTACCGGTACAGGGGGTAGCAATCAGCCCCAGCATTTT. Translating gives CASSTGTGGSNQPQHF.

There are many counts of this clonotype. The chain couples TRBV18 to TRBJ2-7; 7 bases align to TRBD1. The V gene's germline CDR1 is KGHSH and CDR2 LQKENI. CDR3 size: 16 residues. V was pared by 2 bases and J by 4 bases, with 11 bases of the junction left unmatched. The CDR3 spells CASSPSGQALPYEQYF. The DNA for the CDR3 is TGTGCCAGCTCACCAAGTGGACAGGCCCTCCCATACGAGCAGTACTTC.

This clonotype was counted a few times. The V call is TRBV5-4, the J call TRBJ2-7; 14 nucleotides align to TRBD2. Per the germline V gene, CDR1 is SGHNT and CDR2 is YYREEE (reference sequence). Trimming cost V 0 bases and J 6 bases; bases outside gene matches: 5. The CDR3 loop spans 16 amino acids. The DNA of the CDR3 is TGTGCCAGCAGCTTGGGACCGGGACTAGCGGGGGTCGAGCAGTACTTC. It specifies CASSLGPGLAGVEQYF.

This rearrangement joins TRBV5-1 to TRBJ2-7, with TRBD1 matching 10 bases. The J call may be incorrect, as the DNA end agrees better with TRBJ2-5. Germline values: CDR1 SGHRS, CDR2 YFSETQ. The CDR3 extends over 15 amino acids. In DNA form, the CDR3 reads TGCGCCAGCAGCCAGGGGACAGGGGATTCAGAGACCCAGTACTTC. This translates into CASSQGTGDSETQYF.

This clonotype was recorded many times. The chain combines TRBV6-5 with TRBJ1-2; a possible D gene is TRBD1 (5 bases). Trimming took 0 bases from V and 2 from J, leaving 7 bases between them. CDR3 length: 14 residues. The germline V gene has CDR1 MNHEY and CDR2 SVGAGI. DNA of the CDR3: TGTGCCAGCAGTTACTCGGGACTAAACTATGGCTACACCTTC. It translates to CASSYSGLNYGYTF.

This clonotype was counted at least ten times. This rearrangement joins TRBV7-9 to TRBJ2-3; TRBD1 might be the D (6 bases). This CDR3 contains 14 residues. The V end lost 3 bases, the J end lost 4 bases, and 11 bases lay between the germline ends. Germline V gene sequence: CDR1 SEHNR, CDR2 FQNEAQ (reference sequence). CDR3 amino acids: CASSFPTGPDTQYF. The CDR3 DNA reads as TGTGCCAGCAGCTTCCCGACAGGTCCAGATACGCAGTATTTT.

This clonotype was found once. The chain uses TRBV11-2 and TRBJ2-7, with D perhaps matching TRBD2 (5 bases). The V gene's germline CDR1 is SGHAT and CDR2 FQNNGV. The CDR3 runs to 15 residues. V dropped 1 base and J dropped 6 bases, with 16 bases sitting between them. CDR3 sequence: CASSLVSGVSGEQYF. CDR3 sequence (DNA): TGTGCCAGCAGCTTAGTGTCCGGGGTTAGTGGCGAGCAGTACTTC. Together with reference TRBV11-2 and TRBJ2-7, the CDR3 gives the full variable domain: EAGVAQSPRYKIIEKRQSVAFWCNPISGHATLYWYQQILGQGPKLLIQFQNNGVVDDSQLPKDRFSAERLKGVDSTLKIQPAKLEDSAVYLCASSLVSGVSGEQYFGPGTRLTVT.

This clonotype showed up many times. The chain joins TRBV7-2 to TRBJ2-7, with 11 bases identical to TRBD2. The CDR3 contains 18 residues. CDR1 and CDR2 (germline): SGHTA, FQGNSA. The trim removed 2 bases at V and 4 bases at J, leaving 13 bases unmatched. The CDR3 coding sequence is TGTGCCAGCAGCTTAAAGCGTCCGCCTAGCGGGGGGAGGTACGAGCAGTACTTC. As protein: CASSLKRPPSGGRYEQYF.

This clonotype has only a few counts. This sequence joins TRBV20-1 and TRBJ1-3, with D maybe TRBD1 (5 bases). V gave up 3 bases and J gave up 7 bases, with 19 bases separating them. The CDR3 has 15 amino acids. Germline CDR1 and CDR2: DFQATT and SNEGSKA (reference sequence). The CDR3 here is CSARKAGPLSNTIYF. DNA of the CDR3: TGCAGTGCTAGGAAAGCAGGGCCCCTATCGAACACCATATATTTT.

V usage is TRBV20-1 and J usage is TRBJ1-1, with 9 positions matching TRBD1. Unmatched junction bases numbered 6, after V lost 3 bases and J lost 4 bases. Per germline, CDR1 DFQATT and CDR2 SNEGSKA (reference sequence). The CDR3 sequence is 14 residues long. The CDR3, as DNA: TGCAGTGCTAGGGATACAGGGGGCTTCACTGAAGCTTTCTTT. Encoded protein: CSARDTGGFTEAFF.

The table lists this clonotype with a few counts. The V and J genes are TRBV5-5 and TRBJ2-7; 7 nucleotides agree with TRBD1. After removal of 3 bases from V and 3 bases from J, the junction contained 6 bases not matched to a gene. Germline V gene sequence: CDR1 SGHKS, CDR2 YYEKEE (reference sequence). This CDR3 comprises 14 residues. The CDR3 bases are TGTGCCAGCAGCTCGCCGGGACAGAACTACGAGCAGTACTTC. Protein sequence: CASSSPGQNYEQYF.

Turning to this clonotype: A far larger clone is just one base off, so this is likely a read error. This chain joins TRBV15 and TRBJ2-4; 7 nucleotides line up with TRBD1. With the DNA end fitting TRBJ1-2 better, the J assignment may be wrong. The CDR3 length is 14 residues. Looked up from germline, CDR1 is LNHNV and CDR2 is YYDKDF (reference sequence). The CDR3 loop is CAASNLGTVYGYTF. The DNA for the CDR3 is TGTGCCGCCAGCAACCTCGGGACAGTCTATGGCTACACCTTC.